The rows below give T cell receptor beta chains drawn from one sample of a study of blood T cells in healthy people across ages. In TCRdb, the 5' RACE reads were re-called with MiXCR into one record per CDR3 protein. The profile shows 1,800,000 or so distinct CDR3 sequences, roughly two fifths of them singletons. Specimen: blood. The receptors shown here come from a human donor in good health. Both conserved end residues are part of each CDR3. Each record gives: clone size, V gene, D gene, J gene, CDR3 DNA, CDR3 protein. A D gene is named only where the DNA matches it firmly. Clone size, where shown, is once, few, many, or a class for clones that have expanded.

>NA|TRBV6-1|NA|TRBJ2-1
TGTGCCAGCAGTGGTAGTAAGCGCTCCTACAATGAGCAGTTCTTC
CASSGSKRSYNEQFF
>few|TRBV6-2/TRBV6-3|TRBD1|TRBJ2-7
TGTGCCAGCAGCTTTATCCAGGGGGCTATTCACGAGCAGTACTTC
CASSFIQGAIHEQYF
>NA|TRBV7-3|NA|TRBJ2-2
TGTGCCAGCAGCTTAAATTTGAACACCGGGGAGCTGTTTTTT
CASSLNLNTGELFF
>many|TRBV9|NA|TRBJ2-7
TGTGCCAGCAGCCTAAGGGACGGGAGAAATAACGAGCAGTACTTC
CASSLRDGRNNEQYF
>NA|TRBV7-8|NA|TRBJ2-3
TGTGCCAGCAGCCCGGAGAGACTACGACCAACAGATACGCAGTATTTT
CASSPERLRPTDTQYF
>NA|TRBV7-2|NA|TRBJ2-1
TGTGCCAGCAGCTTAACTCTCCAAGGAAATGAGCAGTTCTTC
CASSLTLQGNEQFF
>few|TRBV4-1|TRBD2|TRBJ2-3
TGCGCCAGCAGCCAAGTCCTAGCGGGAGAGGCAGATACGCAGTATTTT
CASSQVLAGEADTQYF
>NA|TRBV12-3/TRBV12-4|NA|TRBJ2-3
TGTGCCAGCAGTTTAATACAAACAGATACGCAGTATTTT
CASSLIQTDTQYF
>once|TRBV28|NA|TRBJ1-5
TGTGCCAGCAGTTTAGGGGGGACGTGGGGCCAGCCCCAGCATTTT
CASSLGGTWGQPQHF
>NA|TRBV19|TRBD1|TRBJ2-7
TGTGCCAGTAGAAGGGGGCATGACTGGCCGAGTTCCTACGAGCAGTACTTC
CASRRGHDWPSSYEQYF
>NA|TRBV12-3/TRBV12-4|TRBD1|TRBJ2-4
TGTGCCAGCAGTTTAGCGGGACAGGTGGGGCCCAAAAACATTCAGTACTTC
CASSLAGQVGPKNIQYF
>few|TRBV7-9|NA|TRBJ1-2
TGTGCCAGCAGCTTAAGCCAGACCTCTTGGGGCTACACCTTC
CASSLSQTSWGYTF
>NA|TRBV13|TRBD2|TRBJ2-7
TGTGCCAGCAGCGTCCCTCTTGGGGGAGCGGGGGGCCTCTACGAGCAGTACTTC
CASSVPLGGAGGLYEQYF
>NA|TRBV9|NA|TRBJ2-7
TGTGCCAGCAGCGTAGGAGGGGGGGGTATCGAGCAGTACTTC
CASSVGGGGIEQYF
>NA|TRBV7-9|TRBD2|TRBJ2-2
TGTGCGACCGGGAGGGTGGTCGGCACCGGGGAGCTGTTTTTT
CATGRVVGTGELFF
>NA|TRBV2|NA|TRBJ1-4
TGTGCCATTCGAGGGGGGTTGAGGAATGAAAAACTGTTTTTT
CAIRGGLRNEKLFF
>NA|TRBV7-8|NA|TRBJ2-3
TGTGCCAGCAGCTTAAATTTCGCGGATACGCAGTATTTT
CASSLNFADTQYF
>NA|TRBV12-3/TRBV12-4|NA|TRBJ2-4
TGTGCCAGCAGTTGGACGGCACTAGCCAAAAACATTCAGTACTTC
CASSWTALAKNIQYF
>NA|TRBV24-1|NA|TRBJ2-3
TGTGCCACCAGTGACCGGACGGACGGCACAGATACGCAGTATTTT
CATSDRTDGTDTQYF
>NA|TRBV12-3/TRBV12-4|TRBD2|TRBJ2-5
TGTGCCAGCAGTGGACTAGCGGGGGGGTACCAAGAGACCCAGTACTTC
CASSGLAGGYQETQYF
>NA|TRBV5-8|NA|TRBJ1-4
TGTGCCTGCAGCCCAGGGTTCGGCCCTGATGAAAAACTGTTTTTT
CACSPGFGPDEKLFF
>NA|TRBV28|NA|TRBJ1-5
TGTGCCAGCAGTTTAAGATCCCTAAGCAATCAGCCCCAGCATTTT
CASSLRSLSNQPQHF
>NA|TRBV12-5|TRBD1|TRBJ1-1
TGTGCTAGTGGTTTGGTTTCCAGGACAGGGGCGCACACTGAAGCTTTCTTT
CASGLVSRTGAHTEAFF
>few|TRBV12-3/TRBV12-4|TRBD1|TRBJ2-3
TGTGCCAGCAGTTTAGCGACACGACAGGGTGGCACAGATACGCAGTATTTT
CASSLATRQGGTDTQYF
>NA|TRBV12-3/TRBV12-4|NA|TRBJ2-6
TGTGCCAGCAGTTTAGTCTGGGAGCTGCCTGGGGCCAACGTCCTGACTTTC
CASSLVWELPGANVLTF
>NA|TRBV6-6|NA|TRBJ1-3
TGTGCCACTGAATCCACAGGAGCTGGAAACACCATATATTTT
CATESTGAGNTIYF
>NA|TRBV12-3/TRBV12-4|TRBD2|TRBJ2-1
TGTGCCACAGGCGGGGTCGGGAGGAATGAGCAGTTCTTC
CATGGVGRNEQFF
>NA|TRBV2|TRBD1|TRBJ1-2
TGTGCCAGCAGCGCTTCTGAGACAGGGGACTACACCTTC
CASSASETGDYTF
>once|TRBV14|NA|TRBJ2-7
TGTGCCAGCAGTCAAGATCGTGGTAGCGGACCATCCTACGAGCAGTACTTC
CASSQDRGSGPSYEQYF
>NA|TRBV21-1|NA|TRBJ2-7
TGTGCCAGCGATAAAACCGGGACAGGGAGCTACGAGCAGTACTTC
CASDKTGTGSYEQYF
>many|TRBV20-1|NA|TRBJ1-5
TGCAGTGCTAGAACGGGGGATCAGCCCCAGCATTTT
CSARTGDQPQHF
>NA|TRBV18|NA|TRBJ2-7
TGTGCCAGCTCACCACCGGGCCAGGAAGACCTCTCCTACGAGCAGTACTTC
CASSPPGQEDLSYEQYF
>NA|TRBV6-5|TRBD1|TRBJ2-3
TGTGCCAGCAGTTCCGGGACAGGGCCTTCCCCCTTCTTCACAGATACGCAGTATTTT
CASSSGTGPSPFFTDTQYF
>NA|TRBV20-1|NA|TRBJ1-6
TGCAGTGCCCCCGAGAGGGGGGAATCACCCCTCCACTTT
CSAPERGESPLHF
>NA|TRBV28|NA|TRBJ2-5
TGTGCCAGCAGTCCTATAGCGGTACAAGAGACCCAGTACTTC
CASSPIAVQETQYF
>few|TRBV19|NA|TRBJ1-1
TGTGCCAGTTTAGTAGTCGGCACTGAAGCTTTCTTT
CASLVVGTEAFF
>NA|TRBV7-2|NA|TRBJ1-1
TGTGCCGGCACCCCGGGATATCCGGCTGAAGCTTTCTTT
CAGTPGYPAEAFF
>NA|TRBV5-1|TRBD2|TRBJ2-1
TGCGCCAGCAGCTTGTGGGGGGGAGGCAATGAGCAGTTCTTC
CASSLWGGGNEQFF
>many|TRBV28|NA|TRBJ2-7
TGTGCCAGCACTACCTCGAGCTCCTACGAGCAGTACTTC
CASTTSSSYEQYF
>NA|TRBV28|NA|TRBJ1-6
TGTGCCAGCAGTTTATGGGTCGCCCATTCACCCCTCCACTTT
CASSLWVAHSPLHF
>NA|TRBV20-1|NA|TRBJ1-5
TGCAGTGCTAGAGGGCTTGGGGGTGGCAATCAGCCCCAGCATTTT
CSARGLGGGNQPQHF
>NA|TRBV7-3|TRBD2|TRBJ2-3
TGTGCCAGCAGCTTAAGCGGGGGAGGAGGGAATACGCAGTATTTT
CASSLSGGGGNTQYF
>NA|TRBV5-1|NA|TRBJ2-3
TGCGCCAGCAGCCCCCGGTCAAGGGGTGTGGATACGCAGTATTTT
CASSPRSRGVDTQYF
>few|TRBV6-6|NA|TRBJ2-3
TGTGCCAGCAGTATATCCTTCGATACGCAGTATTTT
CASSISFDTQYF
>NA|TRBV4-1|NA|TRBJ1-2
TGCGCCAGCGGCGGGACACTTGATCCTAATAACTATGGCTACACCTTC
CASGGTLDPNNYGYTF
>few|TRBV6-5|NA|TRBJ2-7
TGTGCCAGCAGCCGGGGACCTAACGAGCAGTACTTC
CASSRGPNEQYF
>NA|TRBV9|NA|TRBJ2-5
TGTGCCAGCAGCGAGAGCGGAGCTAAACAAGAGACCCAGTACTTC
CASSESGAKQETQYF
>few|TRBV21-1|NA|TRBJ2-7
TGTGCCAGCAGCAAAATTCCCTCGGGCAGGGGTAGCGAGCAGTACTTC
CASSKIPSGRGSEQYF
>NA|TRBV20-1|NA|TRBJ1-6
TGCAGTGCTAGAGATCCTTCAGGGCCCGATAATTCACCCCTCCACTTT
CSARDPSGPDNSPLHF
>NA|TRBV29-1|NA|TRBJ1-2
TGCAGCGTTGATATGGAAAATGGCTACACCTTC
CSVDMENGYTF
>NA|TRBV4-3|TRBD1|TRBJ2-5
TGCGCCAGCAGCCAAGATGGGGACAGAGAGGAGACCCAGTACTTC
CASSQDGDREETQYF
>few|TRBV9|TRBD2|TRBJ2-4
TGTGCCAGCAGCCAGCTGACTAGCGGGGGCCGGGACATTCAGTACTTC
CASSQLTSGGRDIQYF
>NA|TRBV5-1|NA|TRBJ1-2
TGCGCCAGCAGCTTGGGGGCAGGGGCCTATGGCTACACCTTC
CASSLGAGAYGYTF